What follows describes a single T cell receptor (beta chain). TCRdb's copy holds only in-frame clones and misses some; the assay was immunoSEQ multiplex PCR. The sample yields fewer than 250,000 clones, over 75% seen once. This sample is part of a study of blood T cell repertoires in COVID-19. From germline, CDR1 is SGDLS and CDR2 YYNGEE. Trimming left V 3 bases short and J 1 base short, with 6 bases between. This CDR3 comprises 13 residues. The chain recombines TRBV9 with TRBJ2-3; possible D gene TRBD2, 6 bases. The sequence was obtained from a woman aged 50 to 65 with acute or convalescent COVID-19. Sequenced input: peripheral blood. Written as DNA, the CDR3 is TGTGCCAGCAGCGGCGGGGGCACAGATACGCAGTATTTT. Translating gives CASSGGGTDTQYF.